The clone carrying this T cell receptor beta chain was counted once. Its antigen is undetermined. The data originate from a study of CD8+ T cells in alopecia areata. Indicated treatment: oral pan-JAK inhibitor, 5-10 mg twice daily. Samples from alopecia areata patients were lesional scalp punch biopsies and peripheral blood. Study-wide results and caveats: Elevated clonality characterized lesional scalp relative to normal scalp, particularly in alopecia totalis/universalis.

RNA extraction and reverse transcription yielded cDNA as sequencing template. Generated by immunoSEQ multiplex PCR, the TCRdb table keeps only in-frame clones and is missing some. This table has 170,000 or so clones, about 60% appearing once. CDR1 is SEHNR and CDR2 is FQNEAQ in the germline V gene (reference sequence). The germline V and J ends were trimmed by 1 base and 5 bases, with 5 bases remaining between them. The CDR3 is 12 residues long. This TCR was recovered from a human donor with alopecia areata. The sample consisted of CD8+ T cells sorted from blood, taken at week 24, from a patient treated with tofacitinib. This chain connects TRBV7-9 to TRBJ1-1; D gene unclear. The CDR3 nucleotides read TGTGCCAGCAGCTTAGGTCTTACTGAAGCTTTCTTT. Translation: CASSLGLTEAFF.